The 2 T cell receptor beta chains presented below share a single source sample, sequenced in a study of ipilimumab plus nivolumab after autologous stem cell transplantation. Assay: immunoSEQ multiplex PCR; the TCRdb copy retains only in-frame clones and omits some. The sample consists of tens of thousands of clones, 92% of them appearing once. The sequences come from PBMCs, collected in a trial of ipilimumab plus nivolumab as post-transplant consolidation. The receptors derive from a male donor with multiple myeloma.

The chain employs TRBV7-8 and TRBJ1-1, with a tentative D call TRBD1 (5 bases). The V end was cut by 1 base, the J end by 5 bases, with 17 bases between. Germline CDR1 is SGHVS and CDR2 is FQNEAQ. The CDR3 is 16 residues long. The CDR3 DNA reads TGTGCCAGCAGCTTAGGGTTCTCGGGGACCGGGACTGAAGCTTTCTTT. Protein product: CASSLGFSGTGTEAFF.

The chain has TRBV28 and TRBJ2-7; D remains unclear. Trimming removed 6 bases at V and 2 bases at J, with 17 bases between. CDR1 MDHEN and CDR2 SYDVKM come from the germline V gene. CDR3 size: 15 residues. CDR3 DNA: TGTGCCAGCAGCGTAAAGGTGGCAGCTACCTACGAGCAGTACTTC. Residues: CASSVKVAATYEQYF.